This T cell receptor beta chain originates from a study of blood T cell repertoires in COVID-19. Across the whole study: Sources were T cells, B-cell-depleted T cells, or PBMCs; the material itself was cDNA or gDNA.

As handled by the study authors: Estimated nucleated cell counts came from reference gene primer amplification. Using immunoSEQ multiplex PCR, the repertoire was profiled, and TCRdb retains in-frame clones only, with some absent. The V and J calls and clone size were taken over from that table, and D and trimming were inferred from the DNA. Altogether 65,000 to 90,000 clones are present, approximately 79% being singletons, with the ten largest covering around 27%. The CDR3 covers 13 residues. The germline V gene encodes CDR1 MDHEN and CDR2 SYDVKM. The ends were cut back, 7 bases at V and 1 base at J, with 10 bases in the middle.

This receptor was obtained from a man between 60 and 75 years old with active or convalescent COVID-19. The sequencing input was peripheral blood. The chain links TRBV28 to TRBJ1-1, with D possibly TRBD1 on 6 matching bases. Here the CDR3 reads CASKVQGNTEAFF. CDR3 nucleotides: TGTGCCAGCAAAGTACAGGGGAACACTGAAGCTTTCTTT. The entire variable domain, with the rest obtained from reference TRBV28 and TRBJ1-1, is as follows: DVKVTQSSRYLVKRTGEKVFLECVQDMDHENMFWYRQDPGLGLRLIYFSYDVKMKEKGDIPEGYSVSREKKERFSLILESASTNQTSMYLCASKVQGNTEAFFGQGTRLTVV.